This T cell receptor (beta chain) was documented in a study of T-cell memory formation after mild COVID-19. Study as a whole: Among the donors, TCR clusters were largely specific to each donor.

This clonotype has just a few counts. TCRdb processed the 5' RACE reads anew with MiXCR; each CDR3 protein has one entry. The table records about 100,000 distinct CDR3 sequences, 13% to 15% of them present only once. From germline, CDR1 is MGHRA and CDR2 YSYEKL. The CDR3 contains 11 residues. Trimming removed 1 base at V and 11 bases at J, with 6 bases between. The V call is TRBV4-1, the J call TRBJ2-1, with D unresolved. This clonotype was obtained from a man aged 18 to 29 who had mild COVID-19 (a few samples of this study predate the infection). Cell type and time point are not known. The specimen was PBMCs or a T cell subset sorted from them (not recorded which). The CDR3 region is CASSQGPKQFF. CDR3 sequence (DNA): TGCGCCAGCAGCCAAGGTCCGAAGCAGTTCTTC.